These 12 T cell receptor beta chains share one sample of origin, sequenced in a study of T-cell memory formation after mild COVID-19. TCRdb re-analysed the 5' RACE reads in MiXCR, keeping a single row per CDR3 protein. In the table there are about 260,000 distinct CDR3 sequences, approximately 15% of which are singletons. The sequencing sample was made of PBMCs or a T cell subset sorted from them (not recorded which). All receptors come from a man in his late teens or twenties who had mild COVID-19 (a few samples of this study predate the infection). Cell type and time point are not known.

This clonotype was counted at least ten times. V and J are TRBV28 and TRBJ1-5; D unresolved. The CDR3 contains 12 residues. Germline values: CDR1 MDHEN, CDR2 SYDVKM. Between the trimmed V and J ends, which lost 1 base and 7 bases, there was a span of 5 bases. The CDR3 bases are TGTGCCAGCAGTTTATTGGACCAGCCCCAGCATTTT. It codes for CASSLLDQPQHF.

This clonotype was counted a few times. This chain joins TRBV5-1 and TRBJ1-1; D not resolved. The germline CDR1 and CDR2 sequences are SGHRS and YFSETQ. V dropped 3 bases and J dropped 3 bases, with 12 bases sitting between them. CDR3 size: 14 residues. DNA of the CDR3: TGCGCCAGCAGCTCGGCGGAGGGCTACACTGAAGCTTTCTTT. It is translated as CASSSAEGYTEAFF.

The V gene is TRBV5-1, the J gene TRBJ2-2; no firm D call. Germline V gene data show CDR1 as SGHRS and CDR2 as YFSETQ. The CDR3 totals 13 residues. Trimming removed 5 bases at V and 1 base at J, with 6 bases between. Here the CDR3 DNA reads TGCGCCAGCAGACTTCTGAACACCGGGGAGCTGTTTTTT. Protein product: CASRLLNTGELFF.

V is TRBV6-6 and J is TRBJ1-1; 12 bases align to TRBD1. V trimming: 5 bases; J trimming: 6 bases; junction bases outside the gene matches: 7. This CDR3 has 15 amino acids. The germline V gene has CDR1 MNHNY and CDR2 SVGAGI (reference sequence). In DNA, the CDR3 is TGTGCCAGCAGTCAACCGGGACAGGGGGCCGCTGAAGCTTTCTTT. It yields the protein CASSQPGQGAAEAFF.

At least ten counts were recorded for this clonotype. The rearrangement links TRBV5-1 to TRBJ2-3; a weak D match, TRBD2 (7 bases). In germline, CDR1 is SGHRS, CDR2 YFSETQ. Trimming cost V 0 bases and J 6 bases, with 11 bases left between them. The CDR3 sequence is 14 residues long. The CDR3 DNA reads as TGCGCCAGCAGCTTGGCCTGGGGGGGCGATACGCAGTATTTT. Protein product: CASSLAWGGDTQYF.

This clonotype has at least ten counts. Here the CDR3 reads CASSRTGFQDSPLHF. In nucleotides, the CDR3 is TGTGCCAGCAGTAGGACAGGGTTCCAAGATTCACCCCTCCACTTT. The V and J genes are TRBV6-5 and TRBJ1-6; 8 nucleotides agree with TRBD1. Germline V lookup: CDR1 MNHEY, CDR2 SVGAGI. The CDR3 extends over 15 amino acids. V lost 5 bases and J lost 8; bases outside the gene matches: 8.

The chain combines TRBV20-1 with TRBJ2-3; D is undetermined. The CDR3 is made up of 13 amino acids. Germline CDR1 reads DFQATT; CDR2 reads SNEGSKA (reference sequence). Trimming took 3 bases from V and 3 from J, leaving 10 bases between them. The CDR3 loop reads CSARTVTTDTQYF. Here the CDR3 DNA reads TGCAGTGCTAGGACGGTGACAACAGATACGCAGTATTTT.

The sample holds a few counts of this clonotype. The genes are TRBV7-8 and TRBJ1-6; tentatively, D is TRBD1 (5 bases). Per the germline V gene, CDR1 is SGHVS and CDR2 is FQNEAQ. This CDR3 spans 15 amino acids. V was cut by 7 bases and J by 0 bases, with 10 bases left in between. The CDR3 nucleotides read TGTGCCAGCATCTCAGGGAGCTCCTATAATTCACCCCTCCACTTT. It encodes CASISGSSYNSPLHF.

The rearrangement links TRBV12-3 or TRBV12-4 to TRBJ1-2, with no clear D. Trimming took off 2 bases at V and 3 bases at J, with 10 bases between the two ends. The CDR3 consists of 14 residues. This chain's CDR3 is CASSLSAAYYGYTF. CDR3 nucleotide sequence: TGTGCCAGCAGTTTATCCGCGGCGTACTATGGCTACACCTTC.

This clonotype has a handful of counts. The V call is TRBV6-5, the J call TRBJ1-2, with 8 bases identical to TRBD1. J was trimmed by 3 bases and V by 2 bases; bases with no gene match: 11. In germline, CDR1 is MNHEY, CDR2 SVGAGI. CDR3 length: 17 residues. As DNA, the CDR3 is TGTGCCAGCAGTTACACTCCCGGCCAGGGGGCTTACTATGGCTACACCTTC. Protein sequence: CASSYTPGQGAYYGYTF.

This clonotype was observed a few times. The CDR3 reads CASSTRGTGNTEAFF. Here the CDR3 DNA reads TGTGCCAGCAGTACCCGCGGGACAGGGAACACTGAAGCTTTCTTT. J is TRBJ1-1 and V is TRBV27; 8 bases line up with TRBD1. Germline CDR1 and CDR2: MNHEY and SMNVEV (reference sequence). The length of the CDR3 is 15 residues. Trimming at V came to 5 bases and at J to 1 base, leaving 6 bases not matched to a gene.

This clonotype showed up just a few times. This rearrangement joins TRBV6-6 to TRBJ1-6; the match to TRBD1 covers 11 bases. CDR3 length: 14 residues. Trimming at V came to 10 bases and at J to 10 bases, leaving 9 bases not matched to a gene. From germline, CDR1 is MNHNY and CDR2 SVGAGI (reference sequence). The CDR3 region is CATNTGTGGSPLHF. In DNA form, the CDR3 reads TGTGCCACCAACACCGGGACAGGGGGGTCACCCCTCCACTTT.